This T cell receptor (beta chain) comes out of a study of T cells after yellow fever vaccination. Overall study: In the case of low-cell-number fractions, SMART-Seq v4 Ultra Low Input was used for preparation.

Findings and caveats of the study: Researchers report a weaker secondary response that nonetheless peaked faster, day 5 versus 15. There was a possibility that FACS-sorted repertoires contained abundant clonotypes contaminating from the bulk population. The CD4 and CD8 compartments had a small share of their clonotypes in common.

A remark on this clonotype: What it recognizes is unknown.

The length of the CDR3 is 12 residues. From germline, CDR1 is SNHLY and CDR2 FYNNEI. V gave up 8 bases and J gave up 10 bases; unmatched junction bases: 8. A single record per CDR3 protein comes from TCRdb applying MiXCR to the 5' RACE reads. The sample lists 130,000 or so distinct CDR3 sequences, approximately 14% seen once, with roughly 43% in the top ten. This chain uses TRBV2 with TRBJ1-1; 9 nucleotides align to TRBD1. The specimen comprised CD8+ T cells sorted from PBMCs, sampled 5 days after the yellow fever booster vaccination. This sequence was found in a man in his late teens or twenties who received the YFV17D yellow fever vaccine. Here the CDR3 DNA reads TGTGCCAGCTATTCCCCGGGACAGGGAGCTTTCTTT. Its protein is CASYSPGQGAFF.